This record looks at one T cell receptor (beta chain) sequence and its context. This specimen belongs to a study of cytomegalovirus exposure and HLA in healthy donors. PCR used 60 Vbeta primers and 13 Jbeta primers. Clones were read by immunoSEQ multiplex PCR, and TCRdb kept only the in-frame ones, dropping some. Of 270,000 or so clones listed, around 90% are singletons. Per the germline V gene, CDR1 is MNHEY and CDR2 is SMNVEV (reference sequence). This CDR3 region has 14 residues. Losses at the gene ends were 6 bases for V and 9 bases for J; bases not matched to a gene: 7. This sequence originates from a girl aged 2-9 years in good health and CMV-seronegative. What was sequenced was PBMCs. The chain recombines TRBV27 with TRBJ1-6; 8 nucleotides line up with TRBD1. The CDR3 sequence is CASRDGTGRSPLHF. CDR3 nucleotide sequence: TGTGCCAGCAGGGACGGGACAGGTCGTTCACCCCTCCACTTT.